This TCR beta chain was identified during a study of blood T cell repertoires in COVID-19. This CDR3 comprises 16 residues. Looked up from germline, CDR1 is MDHEN and CDR2 is SYDVKM. The junction had 4 bases not matched to a gene; V was cut back by 3 bases and J by 2 bases. Measured with immunoSEQ multiplex PCR; TCRdb has only the in-frame clones, and not every one. This table has fewer than 300,000 clones, more than 80% appearing once. Symptom resolution, clearance, or two negative PCRs marked donors in Cohort 3 as recovered. Sample: PBMCs or T cells enriched from blood (not recorded which). The receptor comes from a woman younger than 45 who had recovered from COVID-19. The chain recombines TRBV28 with TRBJ1-5; 10 nucleotides align to TRBD1. The CDR3, as DNA: TGTGCCAGCAGTTTGACAGGGGGCGCGGGCAATCAGCCCCAGCATTTT. This encodes CASSLTGGAGNQPQHF.